Listed here are 8 T cell receptor beta chains from one sample, sequenced in a study of regulatory T cells in long-lasting Graves disease. Time point: newly diagnosed GD, antithyroid drugs for less than 3 months. With RNA extracted from PBMCs as input, the TCR library was made. Construction of the TCR beta libraries employed iRepertoire HTBI primers in conjunction with Arm-PCR of CDR3 regions. A single record per CDR3 protein comes from TCRdb applying MiXCR to the multiplex PCR reads. The table has 450,000 to 650,000 distinct CDR3 sequences, around 16% seen once. The data also belong to a second study, concerning T cells in Graves' hyperthyroidism and ophthalmopathy.

The material sequenced was peripheral blood mononuclear cells (PBMCs), taken at new diagnosis, from a patient treated with antithyroid drugs. The source is a woman aged 40-60 years with Graves disease.

This clonotype occurred many times. The rearrangement uses TRBV2 and TRBJ1-4; D gene unclear. The CDR3 runs to 13 residues. Germline CDR1 reads SNHLY; CDR2 reads FYNNEI. Trimming shortened V by 5 bases and J by 5 bases, and 9 bases separated the two germline ends. The CDR3, as DNA: TGTGCCAGCAGTTCAAGGGAAAATGAAAAACTGTTTTTT. Translation: CASSSRENEKLFF.

There are a few counts of this clonotype. The gene calls are TRBV20-1 and TRBJ1-4, with D perhaps TRBD1 (5 bases). V lost 1 base to trimming and J lost 6 bases, with 15 bases between them. The germline V gene encodes CDR1 DFQATT and CDR2 SNEGSKA (reference sequence). The CDR3 covers 15 residues. The CDR3: CSARGWAGRDEKLFF. As DNA, the CDR3 is TGCAGTGCTAGAGGGTGGGCAGGGAGGGATGAAAAACTGTTTTTT.

This clonotype was picked up many times. J is TRBJ2-2 and V is TRBV11-2, with TRBD2 as a possible D gene (6 bases). This CDR3 region has 15 residues. Germline V gene lookup returns CDR1 SGHAT and CDR2 FQNNGV. The ends were cut back, 1 base at V and 6 bases at J, with 12 bases in the middle. The CDR3 protein is CASSLVAEGAGELFF. The CDR3 region has the DNA TGTGCCAGCAGCTTAGTAGCGGAGGGCGCCGGGGAGCTGTTTTTT.

In this sample, this clonotype turned up many times. The V and J genes are TRBV7-9 and TRBJ2-1; no clear D gene. This CDR3 spans 11 amino acids. V shed 8 bases and J shed 4 bases, with 6 bases lying between them. The V gene's germline CDR1 is SEHNR and CDR2 FQNEAQ (reference sequence). The CDR3 DNA sequence: TGTGCCAGCCAAACTTACAATGAGCAGTTCTTC. Residues: CASQTYNEQFF.

The sample holds many counts of this clonotype. This chain connects TRBV6-1 to TRBJ2-1; D is uncertain. Germline values: CDR1 MNHNS, CDR2 SASEGT. The CDR3 contains 13 residues. V lost 5 bases to trimming and J lost 9 bases, with 14 bases between them. This CDR3 is CASSTTRWREQFF. The CDR3 DNA sequence: TGTGCCAGCAGTACTACACGGTGGCGTGAGCAGTTCTTC.

This clonotype was counted only a few times. The V call is TRBV6-1, the J call TRBJ2-4, with 7 positions matching TRBD1. The CDR3 consists of 13 residues. In germline, CDR1 is MNHNS, CDR2 SASEGT. The V gene end was trimmed by 5 bases and the J gene end by 8 bases; junction bases not matched to a gene: 6. CDR3 protein: CASSRTGGYIQYF. Here the CDR3 DNA reads TGTGCCAGCAGTCGGACAGGCGGGTACATTCAGTACTTC.

Many counts were recorded for this clonotype. The chain links TRBV20-1 to TRBJ2-7; D gene ambiguous. The CDR3 totals 13 residues. V was clipped by 3 bases and J by 0 bases, with 9 bases between them. Germline CDR1 is DFQATT and CDR2 is SNEGSKA (reference sequence). The CDR3 reads CSARQASSYEQYF. As DNA, the CDR3 is TGCAGTGCTAGGCAGGCGAGCTCCTACGAGCAGTACTTC.

The chain is built from TRBV30 and TRBJ2-2; 8 nucleotides match TRBD1. After removal of 2 bases from V and 5 bases from J, the junction contained 7 bases not matched to a gene. CDR1 is GTSNPN and CDR2 is SVGIG in the germline V gene (reference sequence). This CDR3 has 15 residues. CDR3 coding DNA: TGTGCCTGGAGTTTTGGACAGGGTGGAACCGGGGAGCTGTTTTTT. This codes for CAWSFGQGGTGELFF. Variable domain in full (rest from reference TRBV30 and TRBJ2-2): SQTIHQWPATLVQPVGSPLSLECTVEGTSNPNLYWYRQAAGRGLQLLFYSVGIGQISSEVPQNLSASRPQDRQFILSSKKLLLSDSGFYLCAWSFGQGGTGELFFGEGSRLTVL.